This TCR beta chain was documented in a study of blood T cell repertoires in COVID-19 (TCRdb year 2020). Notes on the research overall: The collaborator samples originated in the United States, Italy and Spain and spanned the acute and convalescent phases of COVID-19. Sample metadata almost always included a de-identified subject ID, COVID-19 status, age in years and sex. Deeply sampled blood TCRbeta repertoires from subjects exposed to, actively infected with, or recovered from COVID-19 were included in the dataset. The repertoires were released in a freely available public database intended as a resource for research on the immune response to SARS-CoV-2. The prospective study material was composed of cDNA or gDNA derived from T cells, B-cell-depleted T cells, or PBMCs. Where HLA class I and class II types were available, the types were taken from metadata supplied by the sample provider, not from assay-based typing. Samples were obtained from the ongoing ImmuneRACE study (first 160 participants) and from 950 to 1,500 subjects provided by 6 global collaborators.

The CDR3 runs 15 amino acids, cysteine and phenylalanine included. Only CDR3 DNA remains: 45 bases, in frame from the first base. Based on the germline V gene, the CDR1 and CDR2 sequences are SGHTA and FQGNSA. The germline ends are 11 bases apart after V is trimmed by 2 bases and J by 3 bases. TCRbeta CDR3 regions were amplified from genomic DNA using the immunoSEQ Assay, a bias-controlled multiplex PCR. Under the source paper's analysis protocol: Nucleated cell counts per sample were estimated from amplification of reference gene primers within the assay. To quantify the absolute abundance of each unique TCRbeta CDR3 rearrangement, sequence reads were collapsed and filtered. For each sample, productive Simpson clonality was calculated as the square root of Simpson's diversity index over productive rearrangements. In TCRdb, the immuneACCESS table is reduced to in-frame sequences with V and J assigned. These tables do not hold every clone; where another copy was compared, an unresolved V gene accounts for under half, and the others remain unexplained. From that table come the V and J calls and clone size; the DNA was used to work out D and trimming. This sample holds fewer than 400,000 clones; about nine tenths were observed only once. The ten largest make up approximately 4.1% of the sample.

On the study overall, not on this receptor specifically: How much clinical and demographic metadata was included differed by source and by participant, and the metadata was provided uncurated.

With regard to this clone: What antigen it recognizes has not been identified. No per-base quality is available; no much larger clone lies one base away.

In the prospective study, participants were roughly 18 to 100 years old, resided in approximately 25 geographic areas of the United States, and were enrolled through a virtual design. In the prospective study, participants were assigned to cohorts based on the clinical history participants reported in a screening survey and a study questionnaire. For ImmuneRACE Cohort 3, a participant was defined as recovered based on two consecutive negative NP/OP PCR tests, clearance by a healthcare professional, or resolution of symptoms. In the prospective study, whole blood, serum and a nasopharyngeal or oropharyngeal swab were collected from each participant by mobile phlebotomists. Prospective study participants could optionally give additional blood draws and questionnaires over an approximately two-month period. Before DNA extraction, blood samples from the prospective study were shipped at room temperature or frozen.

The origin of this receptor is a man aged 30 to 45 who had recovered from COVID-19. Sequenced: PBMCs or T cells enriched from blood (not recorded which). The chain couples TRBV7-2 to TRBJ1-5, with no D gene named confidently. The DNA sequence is TGTGCCAGCAGCTTAACTGGAGGGTACAATCAGCCCCAGCATTTT. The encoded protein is CASSLTGGYNQPQHF.